The 3 T cell receptor beta chains reported below all come from one sample, sequenced in a study of regulatory T cells in long-lasting Graves disease. In building TCR beta libraries, iRepertoire HTBI primers were used together with Arm-PCR of CDR3 regions. One entry per CDR3 protein, called by TCRdb with MiXCR from the multiplex PCR reads. The sample yields a few hundred thousand distinct CDR3 sequences, around 22% seen once. Indicated time point: persistent/refractory GD, antithyroid drugs over 5 years with positive TRAb. PBMC-derived RNA was used for the TCR library. This material consisted of peripheral blood mononuclear cells (PBMCs), taken when the disease was refractory, from a patient treated with antithyroid drugs. The origin of the receptors is a female donor with Graves disease.

Note on this clonotype: This may be a read error: a much more frequent sequence differs by one nucleotide. The chain couples TRBV25-1 to TRBJ1-1; possible D gene TRBD1, 6 bases. V dropped 10 bases and J dropped 2 bases, with 20 bases sitting between them. The CDR3 is 15 residues long. Germline V gives CDR1 MGHDK, CDR2 SYGVNS. The CDR3 reads CANSLAGAINTEAFF. The CDR3 DNA sequence: TGTGCCAACAGCTTAGCAGGGGCCATAAACACTGAAGCTTTCTTT.

A few counts support this clonotype. The CDR3 reads CSARDLGQSTDTQYF. The DNA of the CDR3 is TGCAGTGCTAGAGATCTAGGACAGAGCACAGATACGCAGTATTTT. The rearrangement uses TRBV20-1 and TRBJ2-3; D perhaps matches TRBD1 (6 bases). V lost 0 bases, J lost 0 bases, and 10 bases lay in between. Per the germline V gene, CDR1 is DFQATT and CDR2 is SNEGSKA (reference sequence). This CDR3 is built from 15 residues.

The chain combines TRBV2 with TRBJ2-1; 9 bases agree with TRBD2. The length of the CDR3 is 17 residues. The junction had 5 bases not matched to a gene; V was cut back by 1 base and J by 1 base. The germline gives CDR1 SNHLY, CDR2 FYNNEI. As DNA, the CDR3 is TGTGCCAGCAGTGAAGGTTGGCTAGCGGGGTCCTACAATGAGCAGTTCTTC. This encodes CASSEGWLAGSYNEQFF.